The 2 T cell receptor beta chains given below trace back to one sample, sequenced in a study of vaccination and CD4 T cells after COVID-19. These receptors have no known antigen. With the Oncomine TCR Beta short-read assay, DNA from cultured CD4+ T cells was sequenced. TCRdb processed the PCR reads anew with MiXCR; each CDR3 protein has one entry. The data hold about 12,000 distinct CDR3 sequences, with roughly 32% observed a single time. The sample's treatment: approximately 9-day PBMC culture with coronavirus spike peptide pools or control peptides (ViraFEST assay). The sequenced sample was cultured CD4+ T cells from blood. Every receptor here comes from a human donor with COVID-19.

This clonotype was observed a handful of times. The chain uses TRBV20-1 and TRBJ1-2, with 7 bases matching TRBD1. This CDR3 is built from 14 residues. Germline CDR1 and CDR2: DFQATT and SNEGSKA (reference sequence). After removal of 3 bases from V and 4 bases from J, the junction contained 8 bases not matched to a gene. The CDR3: CSASVSGQIYGYTF. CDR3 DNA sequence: TGCAGTGCTAGCGTCTCGGGACAGATCTATGGCTACACCTTC.

DNA for the CDR3: TGCGCCAGCAGCCAGTGGGGAGGGGCCGCGAACACCGGGGAGCTGTTTTTT. It codes for CASSQWGGAANTGELFF. The genes are TRBV4-3 and TRBJ2-2, with 7 positions matching TRBD2. CDR1 and CDR2 (germline): LGHNA, YSLEER. CDR3 length equals 17 residues. The trim removed 3 bases at V and 0 bases at J, leaving 7 bases unmatched.